This T cell receptor beta chain was recorded in a study of chemoradiotherapy in HPV16-positive cancers. Points from the study as a whole: Non-HPV-specific T cells did not expand in tumors during treatment, whereas candidate HPV-specific clones and E7-related motifs did.

Only in-frame clones appear in the TCRdb table, and some are missing; sequencing was by immunoSEQ multiplex PCR. The sample consists of under 4,000 clones, approximately 80% of them appearing once. There are a few counts of this clone. The antigen is unknown. Trimming removed 4 bases from V and 4 bases from J, with 14 bases in between. The CDR3 has 15 amino acids. Germline V lookup: CDR1 MNHNY, CDR2 SVGAGI (reference sequence). The chain couples TRBV6-6 to TRBJ1-5; the D gene is possibly TRBD1 (5 bases). The receptor comes from a human donor with HPV-associated anogenital cancer. Sample: tumor tissue, taken from a patient who underwent chemoradiotherapy. CDR3 sequence reads: CASSSRGLGNQPQHF. CDR3 nucleotide sequence: TGTGCCAGCAGTTCCCGGGGGTTGGGGAATCAGCCCCAGCATTTT.